The TCR beta chain under discussion was sequenced for a study of T cells in Graves' hyperthyroidism and ophthalmopathy. The germline V gene encodes CDR1 SNHLY and CDR2 FYNNEI. This CDR3 has 14 residues. Trimming pared 6 bases from V and 4 bases from J, leaving 15 bases between. This clonotype appeared many times. What it binds is not known. Whole-study results and caveats: Ophthalmopathy and stable hyperthyroidism were told apart by a 13 V-J model.

There were TCR beta CDR3 regions amplified from RNA transcripts. A set of HTBI primers served as the primers for a first-round RT-PCR of the TCR CDR3. TCRdb re-derived calls from the multiplex PCR reads in MiXCR, one entry per CDR3 protein. The repertoire holds 610,000 or so distinct CDR3 sequences, with 40% to 55% as singletons. Patients aged 18 to 65 had newly diagnosed hyperthyroidism that had lasted under 2 months. This chain links TRBV2 with TRBJ2-5, with D perhaps given as TRBD1 or TRBD2 (6 bases each). The specimen sequenced was peripheral blood or thyroid tissue (not recorded which). The sequence was collected from a woman between 18 and 29 years old with Graves' hyperthyroidism. CDR3 loop: CASSALQGLETQYF. The CDR3 bases are TGTGCCAGCAGCGCTCTACAGGGACTAGAGACCCAGTACTTC.